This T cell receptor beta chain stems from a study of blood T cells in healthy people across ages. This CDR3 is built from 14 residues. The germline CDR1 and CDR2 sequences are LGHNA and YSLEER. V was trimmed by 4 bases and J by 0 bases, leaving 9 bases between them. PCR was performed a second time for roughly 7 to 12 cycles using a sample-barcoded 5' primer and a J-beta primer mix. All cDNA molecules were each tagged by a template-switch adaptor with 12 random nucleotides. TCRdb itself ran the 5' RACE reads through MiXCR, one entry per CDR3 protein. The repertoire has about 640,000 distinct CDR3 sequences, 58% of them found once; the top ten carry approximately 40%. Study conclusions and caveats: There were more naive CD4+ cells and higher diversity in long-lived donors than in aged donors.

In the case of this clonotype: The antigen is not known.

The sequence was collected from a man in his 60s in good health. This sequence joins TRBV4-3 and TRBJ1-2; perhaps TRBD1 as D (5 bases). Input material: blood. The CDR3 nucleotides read TGCGCCAGCAGCCCCAGGGAGACTAACTATGGCTACACCTTC. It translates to CASSPRETNYGYTF.